The 25 T cell receptor beta chains reported below all come from one sample, sequenced in a study of Ad26.COV2.S vaccination and SARS-CoV-2 variants. The treatment is: roughly 19 received Ad26.COV2.S at low or high dose, single or two shots; 5 received placebo; per-sample allocation not given. After the first vaccine or placebo injection, samples were drawn on day 63. Clones were read by immunoSEQ multiplex PCR, and TCRdb kept only the in-frame ones, dropping some. The table lists about 420,000 clones, more than 75% of them singletons. The input for sequencing was peripheral blood, taken in a trial of Ad26.COV2.S vaccine versus placebo. Source of these receptors: a person aged 18-60 years who received the Ad26.COV2.S COVID-19 vaccine or a placebo.

The V gene is TRBV28, the J gene TRBJ2-1, with D tentatively TRBD1 (6 bases). The germline V gene has CDR1 MDHEN and CDR2 SYDVKM. The CDR3 contains 15 residues. The germline V and J ends were trimmed by 7 bases and 1 base, with 14 bases remaining between them. CDR3 sequence (DNA): TGTGCCAGCACTGAGGTAACAGGGTCCTACAATGAGCAGTTCTTC. This codes for CASTEVTGSYNEQFF. Variable domain in full (rest from reference TRBV28 and TRBJ2-1): DVKVTQSSRYLVKRTGEKVFLECVQDMDHENMFWYRQDPGLGLRLIYFSYDVKMKEKGDIPEGYSVSREKKERFSLILESASTNQTSMYLCASTEVTGSYNEQFFGPGTRLTVL.

The genes are TRBV28 and TRBJ2-3, with no clear D. V lost 5 bases to trimming and J lost 6 bases, with 24 bases between them. CDR1 is MDHEN and CDR2 is SYDVKM in the germline V gene. The CDR3 runs to 17 residues. The CDR3 protein is CASSPRHASRVSDTQYF. The CDR3, as DNA: TGTGCCAGCAGTCCCCGACACGCGTCACGTGTCTCGGATACGCAGTATTTT.

The rearrangement links TRBV7-2 to TRBJ1-6, with 8 positions matching TRBD1. CDR1 is SGHTA and CDR2 is FQGNSA in the germline V gene. Trimming cost V 3 bases and J 7 bases; bases outside gene matches: 8. This CDR3 spans 16 amino acids. The CDR3 loop reads CASSLTWTGQNSPLHF. The CDR3 nucleotides are TGTGCCAGCAGCTTGACGTGGACAGGGCAGAATTCACCCCTCCACTTT.

This clone was observed a single time. The chain couples TRBV7-9 to TRBJ1-2; no reliable D call. The V gene lost 1 base and the J gene lost 3 bases, with 9 bases spanning the gap. Germline V lookup: CDR1 SEHNR, CDR2 FQNEAQ (reference sequence). The CDR3 is 14 residues long. For the CDR3, the DNA is TGTGCCAGCAGCTTAGGTGCCAGCCACTATGGCTACACCTTC. This sequence encodes CASSLGASHYGYTF.

This clone has a handful of counts. The chain uses TRBV5-1 and TRBJ1-2; D remains ambiguous. Germline CDR1 and CDR2: SGHRS and YFSETQ. The CDR3 sequence is 17 residues long. With 2 bases removed from V and 2 bases from J, the gap between germline ends came to 19 bases. DNA for the CDR3: TGCGCCAGCAGCTTAGGCTGGGCCACTGGGCACAACTATGGCTACACCTTC. Amino acid sequence: CASSLGWATGHNYGYTF.

The chain couples TRBV9 to TRBJ2-7; D is uncertain. V lost 4 bases to trimming and J lost 2 bases, with 13 bases between them. CDR1 SGDLS and CDR2 YYNGEE come from the germline V gene. The CDR3 extends over 14 amino acids. CDR3 residues: CASSPRTEPYEQYF. The DNA of the CDR3 is TGTGCCAGCAGCCCTAGGACGGAACCCTACGAGCAGTACTTC.

The V and J genes are TRBV11-2 and TRBJ1-1, with no clear D. The CDR3 length is 14 residues. V was pared by 3 bases and J by 1 base, with 9 bases between. Per the germline V gene, CDR1 is SGHAT and CDR2 is FQNNGV. This chain's CDR3 is CASSFSPGNTEAFF. Written as DNA, the CDR3 is TGTGCCAGCAGCTTTTCCCCTGGGAACACTGAAGCTTTCTTT.

The rearrangement joins TRBV6-5 to TRBJ2-1; 9 nucleotides agree with TRBD1. CDR3 length: 14 residues. From germline, CDR1 is MNHEY and CDR2 SVGAGI. The V gene end was trimmed by 8 bases and the J gene end by 3 bases; junction bases not matched to a gene: 5. The CDR3 protein is CASSSGQGYNEQFF. The CDR3 region has the DNA TGTGCCAGCTCCTCGGGACAGGGCTACAATGAGCAGTTCTTC.

There are a few counts of this clone. This chain uses TRBV2 with TRBJ2-7; maybe TRBD1 (6 bases). The germline V and J ends were trimmed by 7 bases and 4 bases, with 11 bases remaining between them. The germline V gene has CDR1 SNHLY and CDR2 FYNNEI. CDR3 length equals 12 residues. The CDR3 bases are TGTGCCAGCAAACAGGGTGTTTACGAGCAGTACTTC. It encodes CASKQGVYEQYF.

This clone was observed a few times. The chain has TRBV5-1 and TRBJ2-7; D is perhaps TRBD1 (6 bases). V was shortened by 0 bases and J by 2 bases, with 9 bases between the two germline ends. Per germline, CDR1 SGHRS and CDR2 YFSETQ. CDR3 length: 14 amino acids. CDR3 residues: CASSLAQGPYEQYF. For the CDR3, the DNA is TGCGCCAGCAGCTTGGCCCAGGGGCCCTACGAGCAGTACTTC.

The V gene is TRBV19, the J gene TRBJ2-1; D tentatively fits TRBD1 or TRBD2 (6 bases each). The CDR3 covers 20 residues. V gave up 4 bases and J gave up 5 bases, with 30 bases separating them. In germline, CDR1 is LNHDA, CDR2 SQIVND (reference sequence). CDR3 in DNA: TGTGCCAGTAGTACCCGGGGGACGGCCGGACAGAAAATCCGGCACAATGAGCAGTTCTTC. It encodes CASSTRGTAGQKIRHNEQFF.

This chain uses TRBV3-1 (or the pseudogene TRBV3-2) with TRBJ1-1, with TRBD1 identical over 7 bases. V was pared by 2 bases and J by 3 bases, with 6 bases of the junction left unmatched. CDR1 LGHDT and CDR2 YNNKEL come from the germline V gene (reference sequence). There are 15 residues in the CDR3. In nucleotides, the CDR3 is TGTGCCAGCAGCCAACCCAGGGGGGCTGACACTGAAGCTTTCTTT. This codes for CASSQPRGADTEAFF.

The gene calls are TRBV7-3 and TRBJ2-2; 8 nucleotides agree with TRBD1. The CDR3 consists of 16 residues. V dropped 2 bases and J dropped 5; count of bases not matched to a gene: 7. Per the germline V gene, CDR1 is SGHTA and CDR2 is FQGTGA. The CDR3 region is CASSLQATGETGELFF. The CDR3 bases are TGTGCCAGCAGCTTACAAGCGACAGGGGAAACCGGGGAGCTGTTTTTT.

The chain is built from TRBV24-1 and TRBJ2-5, with a tentative D call TRBD1 (6 bases). Germline CDR1 and CDR2: KGHDR and SFDVKD. This CDR3 contains 15 residues. The ends were cut back, 4 bases at V and 2 bases at J, with 13 bases in the middle. The CDR3 loop is CATSEPRGLQETQYF. For the CDR3, the DNA is TGTGCCACCAGTGAGCCGAGGGGGTTGCAAGAGACCCAGTACTTC.

The rearrangement joins TRBV7-9 to TRBJ2-5; the D gene is possibly TRBD1 (5 bases). CDR1 is SEHNR and CDR2 is FQNEAQ in the germline V gene (reference sequence). Trimming cost V 5 bases and J 4 bases, with 14 bases left between them. The CDR3 is 14 amino acids. CDR3 sequence reads: CASSPPGLGETQYF. CDR3 bases: TGTGCCAGCAGCCCCCCAGGGTTGGGAGAGACCCAGTACTTC.

The rearrangement joins TRBV6-6 to TRBJ1-2; TRBD1 might be the D (5 bases). In germline, CDR1 is MNHNY, CDR2 SVGAGI (reference sequence). Trimming pared 5 bases from V and 7 bases from J, leaving 23 bases between. There are 16 residues in the CDR3. The CDR3 nucleotides are TGTGCCAGCAGTCAACCCAACCGGGACGGCCCTCGTGGCTACACCTTC. As protein: CASSQPNRDGPRGYTF.

The chain combines TRBV10-1 with TRBJ2-1; D ambiguous. There are 12 residues in the CDR3. The ends were cut back, 8 bases at V and 5 bases at J, with 10 bases in the middle. Germline loops: CDR1 WNHNN, CDR2 SYGVQD (reference sequence). The CDR3 is CASSRANNEQFF. CDR3 bases: TGCGCCAGCTCCCGGGCAAACAATGAGCAGTTCTTC.

V gene TRBV7-8 combines with J gene TRBJ2-4; D possibly corresponds to TRBD2 (5 bases). Germline loops: CDR1 SGHVS, CDR2 FQNEAQ. The CDR3 contains 15 residues. V was clipped by 2 bases and J by 8 bases, with 16 bases between them. The CDR3 is CASSLSPYRGYIQYF. The DNA for the CDR3 is TGTGCCAGCAGCTTAAGCCCCTACCGAGGGTACATTCAGTACTTC.

V gene TRBV7-2 combines with J gene TRBJ2-1, with 9 bases identical to TRBD1. Trimming cost V 3 bases and J 4 bases; bases outside gene matches: 4. This CDR3 is 15 amino acids long. Germline lookup yields CDR1 SGHTA and CDR2 FQGNSA. CDR3: CASSLEGQGYNEQFF. As DNA, the CDR3 is TGTGCCAGCAGCTTGGAAGGACAGGGGTACAATGAGCAGTTCTTC.

This chain links TRBV19 with TRBJ2-3, with 8 nucleotides matching TRBD2. The CDR3 is 16 amino acids. The J segment lost 6 bases and the V segment lost 4 bases, leaving 12 bases of the junction unmatched. Germline CDR1 and CDR2: LNHDA and SQIVND (reference sequence). The DNA of the CDR3 is TGTGCCAGTAGTAATCCCCGGGCGGGGGGAAGGGATACGCAGTATTTT. Translation gives CASSNPRAGGRDTQYF.

The chain carries TRBV7-8 and TRBJ2-3; weak D call: TRBD1 (5 bases). V lost 1 base, J lost 3 bases, and 5 bases lay in between. This CDR3 has 13 residues. From germline, CDR1 is SGHVS and CDR2 FQNEAQ. The CDR3 DNA sequence: TGTGCCAGCAGCTTAGGGACAACAGATACGCAGTATTTT. Translating gives CASSLGTTDTQYF.

In its sample, this clone was seen a few times. This chain connects TRBV3-1 (or the pseudogene TRBV3-2) to TRBJ2-7; tentatively, D is TRBD1 (6 bases). Trimming left V 7 bases short and J 2 bases short, with 18 bases between. Germline V gene lookup returns CDR1 LGHDT and CDR2 YNNKEL (reference sequence). CDR3 size: 15 residues. The CDR3 DNA reads as TGTGCCAGCACCAACCAAGAGGCAGGGGCCTACGAGCAGTACTTC. Its translation is CASTNQEAGAYEQYF.

J is TRBJ2-7 and V is TRBV4-3; D is uncertain. Trimming cost V 0 bases and J 0 bases, with 18 bases left between them. Germline CDR1 reads LGHNA; CDR2 reads YSLEER. There are 18 residues in the CDR3. CDR3 amino acids: CASSQEAASHYPSYEQYF. The CDR3 nucleotides are TGCGCCAGCAGCCAAGAGGCGGCCTCTCACTATCCCTCCTACGAGCAGTACTTC.

This clone was observed a handful of times. The chain links TRBV19 to TRBJ2-1; TRBD1 matches at 7 bases. The V gene's germline CDR1 is LNHDA and CDR2 SQIVND (reference sequence). CDR3 length: 14 amino acids. V dropped 5 bases and J dropped 4; count of bases not matched to a gene: 5. Written as DNA, the CDR3 is TGTGCCAGTAGTGACCGGGACAGATACAATGAGCAGTTCTTC. Protein product: CASSDRDRYNEQFF.

The chain carries TRBV9 and TRBJ1-5; perhaps TRBD1 as D (6 bases). V gave up 4 bases and J gave up 4 bases, with 33 bases separating them. Germline V gene lookup returns CDR1 SGDLS and CDR2 YYNGEE. The CDR3 loop spans 21 amino acids. This chain's CDR3 is CASSPQGGGGTTYRGNQPQHF. CDR3 DNA sequence: TGTGCCAGCAGCCCCCAAGGAGGGGGAGGGACCACCTATAGAGGGAATCAGCCCCAGCATTTT.